The T cell receptor (beta chain) described here comes from a study of tumor-infiltrating lymphocytes in primary liver carcinoma (dated by TCRdb to 2017 to 2019). A note on the overall study: Between late 2015 and early 2016, 4 or 5 patients in China with histopathologically diagnosed primary liver carcinoma had their tumors surgically resected. Of the five patients, three men and two women aged 30 to 69 years, four had hepatocellular carcinoma and one had combined HCC and intrahepatic cholangiocarcinoma. The five patients had tumors of stage T1-T3 N0M0, with maximum diameters ranging from about 4.2 to 10 cm. Roughly 3.5 to 7.5 million productive TCRbeta reads were obtained per sample, and no significant difference in read depth was found between tissue types. The study combined TCRbeta repertoire sequencing, expression microarrays and whole-exome sequencing across five regions of each liver tumor, with adjacent normal tissue and blood. A total of 35 specimens from 5 patients went through TCRbeta repertoire sequencing, namely 25 tumor regions, 5 adjacent noncancerous liver tissues and 5 peripheral blood samples. Repertoires from technical replicates were highly reproducible, with mean shared-clone rates about 0.91 and correlation coefficients above 0.95. Beyond this particular receptor, the publication reports: Repertoire overlap was higher between tumor regions (mean roughly 35%) than tumor-adjacent (approximately 17%) or tumor-blood (approximately 14%) pairs, consistent with antigen-driven expansion. Because only the TCR beta chain was sequenced and unpaired alpha chains were not captured, true repertoire diversity is likely underestimated. Since the samples were bulk and unsorted, there was no way to compare CD4+ and CD8+ T cell repertoires. Compared with blood, tumors had a significantly larger share of the repertoire taken up by the top 250 clones (p = 0.039). The study included only five or six patients, and the authors note findings should be validated in a larger study.

Blood RNA was extracted from unsorted whole blood using TRIzol reagent, and germline DNA was obtained with the DNeasy Blood & Tissue kit. At the time of sampling, the patients had chronic HBV infection and had not received any treatment. Before surgery, roughly 4 milliliters of peripheral blood were drawn into K2EDTA tubes. V is trimmed back by 6 bases and J by 6 bases, and the junction contains 10 bases that no gene match accounts for. Sequences SGHDN (CDR1) and FVKESK (CDR2) are obtained from the germline V gene. The CDR3 contains 15 residues, cysteine and phenylalanine counted. The sequence is cut down to CDR3 DNA, 45 bases in frame from base 1. About this clonotype: This receptor's antigen is unknown. No clone much larger than this one lies a single base away; base qualities are absent.

TCRbeta-specific cDNA was reverse-transcribed from about 500 ng total RNA using a constant-region primer and ProtoScript II reverse transcriptase. TCRbeta libraries were built with three nested multiplex PCR rounds, a slightly modified ARM-PCR procedure. Each of the first two PCR rounds ran for about 10 cycles and used multiplex TRBV1-TRBV30 forward primers together with a Cbeta reverse primer. Sample barcodes and Illumina adapters were added in a final 25-cycle PCR using Deep VentR polymerase. Before sequencing, amplicons between 200 and 500 bp were purified from gel using a QIAquick gel extraction kit. An Illumina HiSeq 2500 was used to sequence the TCRbeta amplicons, generating 250-bp paired-end reads. Under the source paper's analysis protocol: Trimmomatic v0.33 was used to quality-trim the reads, and FLASH v1.2.11 was used to merge paired reads so that full CDR3 sequences could be recovered. MiGEC v1.2.1b assigned V, D and J germline segments to the rearranged TCRbeta sequences. VDJtools v1.0.0 computed clonotype statistics and Shannon-Wiener diversity indices. To reduce sampling bias, subsequent analyses other than the diversity analysis used only the 250 most abundant clonotypes in each sample. The public reads were run again by TCRdb, first through fastp at Q25 and then through MiXCR, and only productive beta chains were kept. Rows are combined by CDR3 protein, so each entry shows the most common genes and DNA. TCRdb's processing, not the authors', yielded these V and J calls. The sample has approximately 330,000 distinct CDR3 sequences on record, 65% of them singletons. Under 8.5% of the sample comes from the top ten.

The sequencing sample was made of peripheral blood. The origin of this receptor is a man in his forties or fifties with primary liver carcinoma and hepatitis B virus infection. The sequence joins TRBV14 to TRBJ2-7; 11 junctional bases match TRBD2. CDR3 loop: CASSHTSGSWVEQYF. Here is the DNA: TGTGCCAGCAGTCACACTAGCGGGAGTTGGGTCGAGCAGTACTTC.